The T cell receptor (beta chain) described here comes from a study of blood T cell repertoires in COVID-19. This table comes from immunoSEQ multiplex PCR, and its TCRdb copy is limited to in-frame clones, with some not included. The sample has around 63,000 clones, 70% to 90% seen once. V trimming: 0 bases; J trimming: 0 bases; junction bases outside the gene matches: 11. CDR3 length equals 20 residues. The V gene's germline CDR1 is WSHSY and CDR2 SAAADI. In its sample, this clone was seen once. The source is a man in his sixties with acute or convalescent COVID-19. Sequencing input: peripheral blood. The genes are TRBV10-2 and TRBJ2-3; 11 nucleotides align to TRBD2. The CDR3 bases are TGCGCCAGCAGTGAGTCACGACCCGGACTAGCGGGTACTAGCACAGATACGCAGTATTTT. It translates to CASSESRPGLAGTSTDTQYF.